The 22 T cell receptor beta chains below were found in one sample sequenced in a study of CD8+CD57+ T cells in acquired aplastic anemia. Genomic DNA, serving as template, underwent TCR beta VDJ and CDR3 profiling. TCRdb passed the reads through MiXCR, listing each CDR3 protein once. The table has just over 200,000 distinct CDR3 sequences, 55% to 65% seen once; the top ten hold roughly 62%. It was patients with CD8+CD57+ cell expansion by flow cytometry who were chosen for sequencing. Source material: sorted CD4+, CD8+, or CD8+CD57+ T cells (not recorded which) from PBMCs. All receptors derive from a human donor with aplastic anemia.

This clonotype was seen more than once but under ten times. The chain employs TRBV20-1 and TRBJ1-1; D remains unclear. Germline V gene sequence: CDR1 DFQATT, CDR2 SNEGSKA (reference sequence). V was clipped by 0 bases and J by 7 bases, with 18 bases between them. This CDR3 region has 15 residues. The CDR3 nucleotides read TGCAGTGCTAGAGACGCAAAGGGCTTATATGATGAAGCTTTCTTT. Amino acid sequence: CSARDAKGLYDEAFF.

This chain connects TRBV7-9 to TRBJ2-1; D remains unclear. V was shortened by 5 bases and J by 6 bases, with 17 bases between the two germline ends. The CDR3 contains 15 residues. CDR1 is SEHNR, CDR2 FQNEAQ, per germline (reference sequence). The CDR3: CASSQQATLFNEQFF. CDR3 DNA: TGTGCCAGCAGCCAGCAGGCCACTCTCTTCAATGAGCAGTTCTTC. Full variable domain (outside the CDR3, taken from reference TRBV7-9 and TRBJ2-1): DTGVSQNPRHKITKRGQNVTFRCDPISEHNRLYWYRQTLGQGPEFLTYFQNEAQLEKSRLLSDRFSAERPKGSFSTLEIQRTEQGDSAMYLCASSQQATLFNEQFFGPGTRLTVL.

The chain couples TRBV11-3 to TRBJ2-1; D gene ambiguous. Trimming stripped 0 bases from V and 9 bases from J, with 12 bases between. Per the germline V gene, CDR1 is SGHNT and CDR2 is YENEEA. CDR3 length equals 14 residues. This CDR3 reads CASSLDPGRGEQFF. The CDR3 DNA is TGTGCCAGCAGCTTAGACCCGGGTAGAGGTGAGCAGTTCTTC.

The genes are TRBV7-3 and TRBJ2-7; 12 bases are a match to TRBD2. Germline V gene lookup returns CDR1 SGHTA and CDR2 FQGTGA. This CDR3 has 15 residues. Trimming cost V 5 bases and J 6 bases; bases outside gene matches: 8. This chain's CDR3 is CASSRQTSGRSEQYF. CDR3 DNA sequence: TGTGCCAGCAGCCGTCAAACTAGCGGGAGGAGCGAGCAGTACTTC.

This chain connects TRBV7-9 to TRBJ1-1; D remains unclear. Germline values: CDR1 SEHNR, CDR2 FQNEAQ (reference sequence). Trimming cost V 10 bases and J 8 bases, with 14 bases left between them. There are 11 residues in the CDR3. The CDR3 region is CANKPDGEAFF. CDR3 sequence (DNA): TGTGCCAACAAACCGGACGGGGAAGCTTTCTTT.

The genes are TRBV19 and TRBJ2-3; TRBD2 aligns across 9 bases. There are 17 residues in the CDR3. V lost 4 bases and J lost 0; bases outside the gene matches: 8. From germline, CDR1 is LNHDA and CDR2 SQIVND (reference sequence). CDR3 bases: TGTGCCAGTAGTACGTTGGCTAGCGGGGCTAGCACAGATACGCAGTATTTT. This encodes CASSTLASGASTDTQYF.

There are many counts of this clonotype. This sequence joins TRBV10-3 and TRBJ2-7; 7 bases map to TRBD1. Germline V gene sequence: CDR1 ENHRY, CDR2 SYGVKD. This CDR3 has 15 residues. The ends lost 0 bases at V and 3 bases at J; junction bases unmatched: 5. The CDR3 is CAISESGQLIYEQYF. CDR3 nucleotides: TGTGCCATCAGTGAGTCGGGACAGCTAATCTACGAGCAGTACTTC.

This clonotype has only a few counts. The chain couples TRBV27 to TRBJ2-7, with D maybe TRBD1 (6 bases). The CDR3 contains 16 residues. V was clipped by 0 bases and J by 7 bases, with 19 bases between them. The germline CDR1 and CDR2 sequences are MNHEY and SMNVEV (reference sequence). CDR3 region: CASSLSRTVAEEEQYF. As DNA, the CDR3 is TGTGCCAGCAGTTTATCCAGGACAGTGGCCGAAGAGGAGCAGTACTTC.

The chain recombines TRBV2 with TRBJ1-1; the match to TRBD1 covers 12 bases. V lost 9 bases and J lost 4; bases outside the gene matches: 3. Germline assignment: CDR1 SNHLY and CDR2 FYNNEI. There are 13 residues in the CDR3. CDR3: CARGGQGATEAFF. The CDR3 DNA reads TGTGCCAGAGGGGGACAGGGGGCCACTGAAGCTTTCTTT.

The chain combines TRBV10-3 with TRBJ2-3; D possibly matches TRBD1 or TRBD2 (6 bases each). V was trimmed by 2 bases and J by 2 bases, leaving 11 bases between them. The CDR3 is 15 residues long. In germline, CDR1 is ENHRY, CDR2 SYGVKD. In DNA, the CDR3 is TGTGCCATCAGTGAGACGGGGGCCGCCACAGATACGCAGTATTTT. It codes for CAISETGAATDTQYF.

This clonotype was counted a few times. The CDR3 here is CSVEVLGRRGADEQYF. CDR3 in DNA: TGCAGCGTTGAAGTCCTTGGACGGAGGGGAGCGGACGAGCAGTACTTC. This chain links TRBV29-1 with TRBJ2-7; the D gene is possibly TRBD2 (6 bases). The CDR3 totals 16 residues. Germline CDR1 is SQVTM and CDR2 is ANQGSEA. Trimming left V 1 base short and J 5 bases short, with 21 bases between.

The CDR3 spells CARGQGQGEQYF. CDR3 in DNA: TGTGCCAGAGGACAGGGGCAGGGGGAGCAGTACTTC. The chain links TRBV2 to TRBJ2-7, with 9 bases identical to TRBD1. In germline, CDR1 is SNHLY, CDR2 FYNNEI. The CDR3 length is 12 residues. The V segment lost 9 bases and the J segment 7 bases; nucleotides outside the gene matches: 7. Using reference TRBV2 and TRBJ2-7 for the parts outside the CDR3, the full variable domain is EPEVTQTPSHQVTQMGQEVILRCVPISNHLYFYWYRQILGQKVEFLVSFYNNEISEKSEIFDDQFSVERPDGSNFTLKIRSTKLEDSAMYFCARGQGQGEQYFGPGTRLTVT.

This clonotype appeared a few times. This rearrangement joins TRBV20-1 to TRBJ2-1, with D perhaps TRBD2 (6 bases). The CDR3 extends over 12 amino acids. CDR1 DFQATT and CDR2 SNEGSKA come from the germline V gene (reference sequence). The V gene lost 3 bases and the J gene lost 9 bases, with 12 bases spanning the gap. The CDR3 loop reads CSASRGNGEQFF. The CDR3 DNA follows: TGCAGTGCTAGCCGGGGGAACGGTGAGCAGTTCTTC.

The rearrangement uses TRBV19 and TRBJ1-3, with TRBD1 as a possible D gene (5 bases). The germline gives CDR1 LNHDA, CDR2 SQIVND (reference sequence). V gave up 9 bases and J gave up 0 bases, with 15 bases separating them. This CDR3 region has 15 residues. CDR3 sequence: CASSGDLTSGNTIYF. In DNA, the CDR3 is TGTGCCAGCTCGGGGGACCTCACCTCTGGAAACACCATATATTTT.

This sequence joins TRBV7-9 and TRBJ1-2, with 8 bases lining up with TRBD1. The J segment lost 7 bases and the V segment lost 6 bases, leaving 13 bases of the junction unmatched. Germline loops: CDR1 SEHNR, CDR2 FQNEAQ (reference sequence). The CDR3 runs 15 residues. CDR3: CASRSSGQGSSGYTF. Written as DNA, the CDR3 is TGTGCCAGCAGATCCAGCGGACAGGGTAGCAGTGGCTACACCTTC. Full variable domain (rest looked up from reference TRBV7-9 and TRBJ1-2): DTGVSQNPRHKITKRGQNVTFRCDPISEHNRLYWYRQTLGQGPEFLTYFQNEAQLEKSRLLSDRFSAERPKGSFSTLEIQRTEQGDSAMYLCASRSSGQGSSGYTFGSGTRLTVV.

This clonotype has just one count. The V gene is TRBV24-1, the J gene TRBJ2-4; D is unclear. Trimming stripped 5 bases from V and 6 bases from J, with 7 bases between. The CDR3 runs 12 residues. CDR1 is KGHDR and CDR2 is SFDVKD in the germline V gene. The CDR3 reads CATSGQRNIQYF. The CDR3 DNA reads TGTGCCACCAGTGGCCAGAGAAACATTCAGTACTTC.

This chain uses TRBV5-6 with TRBJ1-5, with D unresolved. The germline V gene has CDR1 SGHDT and CDR2 YYEEEE. The CDR3 has 15 residues. Trimming stripped 1 base from V and 5 bases from J, with 13 bases between. CDR3 bases: TGTGCCAGCAGCTTGAAAAACACCAAGTATCAGCCCCAGCATTTT. It translates to CASSLKNTKYQPQHF.

The rearrangement joins TRBV19 to TRBJ2-5, with D tentatively TRBD1 (6 bases). Germline V gives CDR1 LNHDA, CDR2 SQIVND (reference sequence). V was cut by 4 bases and J by 4 bases, with 10 bases left in between. This CDR3 has 13 residues. CDR3 in DNA: TGTGCCAGTAGTACAGGGGAAGGAGAGACCCAGTACTTC. It translates to CASSTGEGETQYF.

This clonotype was observed a single time. The V and J genes are TRBV20-1 and TRBJ2-7; 10 bases line up with TRBD2. The CDR3 has 15 residues. CDR1 DFQATT and CDR2 SNEGSKA come from the germline V gene (reference sequence). J gave up 4 bases and V 8 bases, and 14 bases lay outside the gene matches. CDR3 nucleotides: TGCAGTCCCTCCTCGAAGCGGGGGGGCATATACGAGCAGTACTTC. Translating gives CSPSSKRGGIYEQYF.

The table lists this clonotype with a few counts. The rearrangement uses TRBV19 and TRBJ1-2; 10 bases align to TRBD1. Germline V gene sequence: CDR1 LNHDA, CDR2 SQIVND (reference sequence). The CDR3 runs to 15 residues. V trimming: 7 bases; J trimming: 2 bases; junction bases outside the gene matches: 7. The CDR3 bases are TGTGCCAGTAAACCACCGGGACAGGGGAACTATGGCTACACCTTC. This encodes CASKPPGQGNYGYTF.

This clonotype was seen only a few times. The rearrangement uses TRBV5-4 and TRBJ2-5, with D possibly TRBD2 on 6 matching bases. CDR3 length: 14 amino acids. Germline lookup yields CDR1 SGHNT and CDR2 YYREEE (reference sequence). With 0 bases removed from V and 4 bases from J, the gap between germline ends came to 10 bases. The DNA for the CDR3 is TGTGCCAGCAGCTTGGTTAGCGGTAGAGAGACCCAGTACTTC. Amino acid sequence: CASSLVSGRETQYF.

The chain employs TRBV12-3 or TRBV12-4 and TRBJ1-2; possibly TRBD1 for D (5 bases). The CDR3 is made up of 15 amino acids. V lost 0 bases and J lost 7, with 15 bases in between. As DNA, the CDR3 is TGTGCCAGCAGTTTAGCGACCCAGGGAAGCGGTGGCTACACCTTC. Its protein product is CASSLATQGSGGYTF.